This T cell receptor beta chain was captured by sequencing in a study of blood T cell repertoires in COVID-19. Sequencing used immunoSEQ multiplex PCR; TCRdb keeps in-frame clones, though not all of them. The table includes about 310,000 clones, roughly 87% detected once. Germline CDR1 and CDR2: SGHRS and YFSETQ. This CDR3 comprises 16 residues. V shed 4 bases, J shed 1 base, and the junction held 9 bases outside the gene matches. This receptor was obtained from a man aged 18 to 29 with active or convalescent COVID-19. This chain uses TRBV5-1 with TRBJ2-3, with 7 bases fitting TRBD2. Specimen: peripheral blood. CDR3 DNA sequence: TGCGCCAGCAGCGGGGCGGGAGCCGGACGCACAGATACGCAGTATTTT. This sequence encodes CASSGAGAGRTDTQYF. Looking up the rest from reference TRBV5-1 and TRBJ2-3 gives the full variable domain: KAGVTQTPRYLIKTRGQQVTLSCSPISGHRSVSWYQQTPGQGLQFLFEYFSETQRNKGNFPGRFSGRQFSNSRSEMNVSTLELGDSALYLCASSGAGAGRTDTQYFGPGTRLTVL.